This T cell receptor beta chain appears in the sequencing data of a study of T cells in Graves' hyperthyroidism and ophthalmopathy. This clonotype has a count of ten or more. What it recognizes is unknown. TCR beta CDR3 region amplification was performed from RNA transcripts. TCR CDR3 underwent first-round RT-PCR with the HTBI primer set. TCRdb itself ran the multiplex PCR reads through MiXCR, one entry per CDR3 protein. The sample contains about 500,000 distinct CDR3 sequences, roughly a sixth of which appear only once. Study findings and constraints: Most clonotypes expanded in thyroid above 0.001 were likewise present in blood.

Disease lasting under 3 months, a NOSPECS grade of at least 4, and a Clinical Activity Score of at least 3 were features of the ophthalmopathy patients. Exclusion of a patient resulted from uncontrolled infection, other autoimmune disease, pregnancy or lactation. Clinical symptoms, serum thyroxine, TRAb, thyroid ultrasound and orbital computed tomography established diagnosis. Trimming took 4 bases from V and 6 from J; bases not matched to a gene: 15. The germline V gene has CDR1 SGHRS and CDR2 YFSETQ. This CDR3 contains 18 residues. Sequences were obtained from blood. The receptor was isolated from a woman in her twenties or thirties with Graves' ophthalmopathy. This chain uses TRBV5-1 with TRBJ2-1; 11 nucleotides agree with TRBD2. The CDR3 bases are TGCGCCAGCAGCCTCCCCCGCCCCGCTAGCGGGAGGACCAATGAGCAGTTCTTC. It codes for CASSLPRPASGRTNEQFF.